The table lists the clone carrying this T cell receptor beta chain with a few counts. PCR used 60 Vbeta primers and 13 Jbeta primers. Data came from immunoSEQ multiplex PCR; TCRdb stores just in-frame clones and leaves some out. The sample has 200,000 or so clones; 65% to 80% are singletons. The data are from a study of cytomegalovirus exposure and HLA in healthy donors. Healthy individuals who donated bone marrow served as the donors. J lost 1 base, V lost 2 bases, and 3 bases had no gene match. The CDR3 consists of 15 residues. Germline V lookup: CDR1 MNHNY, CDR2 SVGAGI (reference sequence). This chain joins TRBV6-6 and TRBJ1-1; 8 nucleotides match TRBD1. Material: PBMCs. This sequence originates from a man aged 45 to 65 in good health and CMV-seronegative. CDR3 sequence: CASSYGQGGNTEAFF. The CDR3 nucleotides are TGTGCCAGCAGTTACGGACAGGGAGGGAACACTGAAGCTTTCTTT.